Each of the 25 T cell receptor beta chains below was sequenced from the same sample in a study of cytomegalovirus exposure and HLA in healthy donors. TCRdb's copy holds only in-frame clones and misses some; the assay was immunoSEQ multiplex PCR. The repertoire holds about 130,000 clones, with roughly nine tenths as singletons. The sequencing sample was made of PBMCs. These receptors were obtained from a woman aged 18 to 35 in good health and CMV-seronegative.

This chain connects TRBV4-1 to TRBJ2-7; no firm D call. Per the germline V gene, CDR1 is MGHRA and CDR2 is YSYEKL. CDR3 length equals 14 residues. Trimming removed 4 bases from V and 1 base from J, with 11 bases in between. This CDR3 is CASSLEPISYEQYF. In DNA form, the CDR3 reads TGCGCCAGCAGCCTCGAGCCAATATCCTACGAGCAGTACTTC.

The chain has TRBV23-1 and TRBJ2-1; D ambiguous. TRBV23-1 is reported as an ORF; its role is uncertain. The CDR3 is 12 amino acids. V lost 9 bases, J lost 2 bases, and 8 bases lay in between. CDR3 amino acids: CARVAAYNEQFF. CDR3 bases: TGCGCCAGAGTAGCAGCCTACAATGAGCAGTTCTTC.

V and J are TRBV2 and TRBJ2-3; 14 positions agree with TRBD2. The germline V gene has CDR1 SNHLY and CDR2 FYNNEI. With 10 bases clipped from V and 1 base from J, the junction kept 7 bases outside the gene matches. The CDR3 runs to 16 residues. CDR3 coding DNA: TGTGCCACCGGACTAGCGGGGGGATCAGGCACAGATACGCAGTATTTT. Translating it yields CATGLAGGSGTDTQYF.

The chain uses TRBV19 and TRBJ1-4; TRBD1 matches 8 bases. V shed 6 bases, J shed 5 bases, and the junction held 5 bases outside the gene matches. Germline CDR1 and CDR2: LNHDA and SQIVND (reference sequence). This CDR3 is built from 14 residues. The CDR3, as DNA: TGTGCCAGTAGCGAGGACAGGGCGAATGAAAAACTGTTTTTT. Amino acids: CASSEDRANEKLFF.

The chain joins TRBV6-5 to TRBJ2-7, with D maybe TRBD1 (6 bases). V shed 6 bases and J shed 11 bases, with 17 bases lying between them. CDR3 size: 12 residues. Germline V gene sequence: CDR1 MNHEY, CDR2 SVGAGI. This CDR3 is CASRRTLGGEYF. The CDR3 DNA follows: TGTGCCAGCAGAAGAACGCTAGGGGGAGAGTACTTC.

V and J are TRBV4-1 and TRBJ1-3; possibly TRBD1 for D (5 bases). Trimming pared 1 base from V and 0 bases from J, leaving 13 bases between. The CDR3 is 17 residues long. CDR1 and CDR2 (germline): MGHRA, YSYEKL. The CDR3 DNA reads TGCGCCAGCAGCCAAGGTTTGGGACTAACCTCTGGAAACACCATATATTTT. Amino acids: CASSQGLGLTSGNTIYF.

The chain couples TRBV29-1 to TRBJ1-1, with 8 bases that match TRBD1. After removal of 7 bases from V and 1 base from J, the junction contained 5 bases not matched to a gene. This CDR3 comprises 13 residues. The germline gives CDR1 SQVTM, CDR2 ANQGSEA. The CDR3 region is CSATGQANTEAFF. The CDR3 DNA reads as TGCAGCGCCACGGGACAGGCGAACACTGAAGCTTTCTTT.

The chain couples TRBV27 to TRBJ1-4, with 7 positions matching TRBD1. V dropped 7 bases and J dropped 8; count of bases not matched to a gene: 4. CDR1 and CDR2 (germline): MNHEY, SMNVEV (reference sequence). The CDR3 is made up of 12 amino acids. Written as DNA, the CDR3 is TGTGCCAGCAAGACAGGGATGGAAAAACTGTTTTTT. It codes for CASKTGMEKLFF.

As to this clone: Other DNA sequences of this sample code for an identical CDR3. The chain uses TRBV6-1 and TRBJ2-7; no clear D. This CDR3 has 12 residues. V shed 2 bases and J shed 0 bases, with 2 bases lying between them. Germline values: CDR1 MNHNS, CDR2 SASEGT. CDR3: CASSEHSYEQYF. CDR3 nucleotide sequence: TGTGCCAGCAGTGAACACTCCTACGAGCAGTACTTC.

The chain recombines TRBV6-6 with TRBJ1-5, with D uncertain. Germline V lookup: CDR1 MNHNY, CDR2 SVGAGI (reference sequence). Trimming took 5 bases from V and 6 from J, leaving 14 bases between them. CDR3 length: 14 amino acids. The CDR3 sequence: CASSPCPHCQPQHF. In nucleotides, the CDR3 is TGTGCCAGCAGTCCCTGTCCACATTGTCAGCCCCAGCATTTT.

The V gene is TRBV6-6, the J gene TRBJ2-6; no firm D call. V lost 2 bases and J lost 1, with 6 bases in between. Germline CDR1 and CDR2: MNHNY and SVGAGI (reference sequence). The length of the CDR3 is 15 residues. The CDR3 bases are TGTGCCAGCAGTTACCAGGTTTCTGGGGCCAACGTCCTGACTTTC. Its translation: CASSYQVSGANVLTF.

V is TRBV2 and J is TRBJ1-6, with 7 bases lining up with TRBD1. The CDR3 length is 15 residues. The germline CDR1 and CDR2 sequences are SNHLY and FYNNEI. V shed 6 bases and J 5 bases; nucleotides not matched to a gene: 7. Here the CDR3 DNA reads TGTGCCAGCAGCCGACAGGGTTTTAATAATTCACCCCTCCACTTT. Translated, it gives CASSRQGFNNSPLHF.

This chain uses TRBV18 with TRBJ2-7, with TRBD1 identical over 9 bases. CDR1 KGHSH and CDR2 LQKENI come from the germline V gene. V gave up 4 bases and J gave up 3 bases; unmatched junction bases: 4. The CDR3 runs to 14 residues. CDR3 DNA sequence: TGTGCCAGCTCACGAGACAGGGGGATCTACGAGCAGTACTTC. Its protein product is CASSRDRGIYEQYF. The variable domain in full, with the rest retrieved from reference TRBV18 and TRBJ2-7, is NAGVMQNPRHLVRRRGQEARLRCSPMKGHSHVYWYRQLPEEGLKFMVYLQKENIIDESGMPKERFSAEFPKEGPSILRIQQVVRGDSAAYFCASSRDRGIYEQYFGPGTRLTVT.

The rearrangement joins TRBV29-1 to TRBJ2-2; possibly TRBD2 for D (6 bases). The CDR3 totals 18 residues. V was trimmed by 5 bases and J by 2 bases, leaving 24 bases between them. Germline CDR1 SQVTM, CDR2 ANQGSEA. The CDR3 coding sequence is TGCAGCGTTTTAGTTGGGGGGTTAAATAATCGTAACACCGGGGAGCTGTTTTTT. Protein sequence: CSVLVGGLNNRNTGELFF.

This chain uses TRBV12-5 with TRBJ1-1, with 7 positions matching TRBD1. V shed 11 bases, J shed 1 base, and the junction held 10 bases outside the gene matches. The V gene's germline CDR1 is LGHNT and CDR2 FRNRAP. The CDR3 is made up of 14 amino acids. The CDR3 protein is CASYPGQSNTEAFF. The CDR3 bases are TGTGCTTCCTACCCGGGACAGTCGAACACTGAAGCTTTCTTT.

This clone came up once. V gene TRBV10-1 combines with J gene TRBJ2-1, with a tentative D call TRBD1 (5 bases). V was shortened by 8 bases and J by 7 bases, with 21 bases between the two germline ends. The CDR3 is 15 residues long. Germline V gives CDR1 WNHNN, CDR2 SYGVQD (reference sequence). The CDR3 is CASGPGPTISNEQFF. CDR3 sequence (DNA): TGCGCCAGCGGCCCAGGGCCCACGATTTCGAATGAGCAGTTCTTC.

The rearrangement joins TRBV9 to TRBJ2-1; TRBD2 agrees at 10 bases. Per the germline V gene, CDR1 is SGDLS and CDR2 is YYNGEE. The V and J ends lost 5 bases and 7 bases, in that order; junction bases with no gene match: 6. The CDR3 sequence is 14 residues long. CDR3 bases: TGTGCCAGCAGTGACAAGCGGGGGGGAAATGAGCAGTTCTTC. Amino acids: CASSDKRGGNEQFF.

V gene TRBV5-4 combines with J gene TRBJ2-3; D is unresolved. The CDR3 covers 14 residues. V shed 4 bases and J shed 1 base, with 10 bases lying between them. Germline CDR1 reads SGHNT; CDR2 reads YYREEE (reference sequence). The CDR3 DNA reads TGTGCCAGCAGCAAGTCGCAGGGCACAGATACGCAGTATTTT. Translating gives CASSKSQGTDTQYF.

This clone is a singleton in its sample. The rearrangement links TRBV11-2 to TRBJ2-7; TRBD1 matches at 8 bases. Trimming cost V 5 bases and J 4 bases; bases outside gene matches: 4. Germline V gives CDR1 SGHAT, CDR2 FQNNGV. The CDR3 is 13 residues long. The CDR3 DNA is TGTGCCAGCAGCCGGGACAGGATATACGAGCAGTACTTC. It yields the protein CASSRDRIYEQYF.

The rearrangement links TRBV5-1 to TRBJ1-1; no firm D call. V was trimmed by 5 bases and J by 5 bases, leaving 22 bases between them. Germline V gene sequence: CDR1 SGHRS, CDR2 YFSETQ. This CDR3 region has 16 residues. The CDR3 sequence is CASRRRQNLVRTEAFF. The DNA for the CDR3 is TGCGCCAGCAGAAGGCGGCAGAACCTCGTTCGTACTGAAGCTTTCTTT.

The J gene is TRBJ1-1, the V gene TRBV7-2; D not certain. There are 15 residues in the CDR3. V was cut by 5 bases and J by 4 bases, with 17 bases left in between. Germline lookup yields CDR1 SGHTA and CDR2 FQGNSA. The CDR3 sequence: CASSRTNTRGTEAFF. The CDR3 nucleotides read TGTGCCAGCAGCCGTACGAATACGCGCGGCACTGAAGCTTTCTTT.

This chain uses TRBV19 with TRBJ1-5; 9 bases agree with TRBD1. The V segment lost 6 bases and the J segment 9 bases; nucleotides outside the gene matches: 9. Germline CDR1 is LNHDA and CDR2 is SQIVND (reference sequence). This CDR3 spans 14 amino acids. The CDR3 protein is CASSGQGSSRPQHF. The CDR3 bases are TGTGCCAGTAGCGGACAGGGGAGTTCACGGCCCCAGCATTTT. Based on the CDR3 plus reference TRBV19 and TRBJ1-5, the full variable domain is DGGITQSPKYLFRKEGQNVTLSCEQNLNHDAMYWYRQDPGQGLRLIYYSQIVNDFQKGDIAEGYSVSREKKESFPLTVTSAQKNPTAFYLCASSGQGSSRPQHFGDGTRLSIL.

The rearrangement uses TRBV7-9 and TRBJ2-7, with 7 bases identical to TRBD1. Germline V lookup: CDR1 SEHNR, CDR2 FQNEAQ (reference sequence). Trimming cost V 7 bases and J 0 bases; bases outside gene matches: 6. The CDR3 covers 14 residues. CDR3 coding DNA: TGTGCCAGCACCCCGACAGGGTCCTCCTACGAGCAGTACTTC. Its translation is CASTPTGSSYEQYF.

A single count supports this clone. A read error may produce the germline difference seen at one junction end. This rearrangement joins TRBV5-4 to TRBJ2-2; maybe TRBD2 (5 bases). The germline V gene encodes CDR1 SGHNT and CDR2 YYREEE (reference sequence). This CDR3 comprises 13 residues. CDR3 amino acids: CASRLGVTGELFF. The DNA for the CDR3 is TGTGCCAGCAGATTGGGAGTTACCGGGGAGCTGTTTTTT.

This clone was counted a single time. The chain carries TRBV27 and TRBJ1-5, with a weak D call TRBD1 (5 bases). V was clipped by 0 bases and J by 9 bases, with 15 bases between them. The CDR3 runs to 15 residues. Germline loops: CDR1 MNHEY, CDR2 SMNVEV (reference sequence). This chain's CDR3 is CASSLSGQGGPPQHF. The DNA for the CDR3 is TGTGCCAGCAGTTTATCGGGGCAGGGTGGTCCGCCCCAGCATTTT.